This TCR beta chain was found in a study of early T cells in non-severe SARS-CoV-2 infection. At the level of the study: The chains were unpaired, and the sequenced material was bulk RNA from unsorted whole blood.

As to this clonotype: As yet, its antigen is unknown.

Trimming left V 7 bases short and J 2 bases short, with 15 bases between. The V gene's germline CDR1 is MNHEY and CDR2 SMNVEV (reference sequence). There are 15 residues in the CDR3. Separate cDNA molecules each had unique molecular identifiers attached to them. Via MiXCR, TCRdb re-called the 5' RACE reads, giving one row per CDR3 protein. The sample includes 29,000 or so distinct CDR3 sequences, 4% to 5.5% seen only once; the top ten take 10% to 12%. Study-level results: There was a bias toward anti-spike CD8 responses in VDJdb matching, which missed private and CD4 specificities.

The material sequenced was whole blood. This TCR was sampled from an adult who was a healthcare worker with PCR-confirmed SARS-CoV-2 infection or an uninfected control (not recorded which). The chain uses TRBV27 and TRBJ2-1; D may correspond to TRBD1 or TRBD2 (6 bases each). DNA of the CDR3: TGTGCCAGCAACGTTAGGGGGGCGACCTACAATGAGCAGTTCTTC. Amino acid sequence: CASNVRGATYNEQFF.